These 25 T cell receptor beta chains share one sample of origin, sequenced in a study of CD8 T cells in Susac syndrome. Random hexamers were used to reverse transcribe the RNA input (roughly 0.5 to 1 ug). TCRdb processed the immunoSEQ multiplex PCR reads anew with MiXCR; each CDR3 protein has one entry. The sample includes about 250,000 distinct CDR3 sequences, 93% seen only once; the top ten take roughly 0.072%. The sample comprised CD4+ T cells from PBMCs. These receptors were obtained from a human donor with multiple sclerosis.

This clonotype was seen a handful of times. The J gene is TRBJ2-7, the V gene TRBV4-1; 11 bases align to TRBD2. The CDR3 length is 16 residues. J was trimmed by 3 bases and V by 1 base; bases with no gene match: 5. Per germline, CDR1 MGHRA and CDR2 YSYEKL. The CDR3 here is CASSQGPGLADYEQYF. The CDR3 DNA follows: TGCGCCAGCAGCCAAGGGCCGGGACTAGCGGACTACGAGCAGTACTTC.

The chain is built from TRBV5-1 and TRBJ1-1; TRBD1 aligns across 10 bases. Germline CDR1 reads SGHRS; CDR2 reads YFSETQ. The length of the CDR3 is 15 residues. Germline trimming cut 3 bases from V and 4 bases from J; bases unmatched to any gene: 6. The CDR3 region is CASSWIRTGGTEAFF. As DNA, the CDR3 is TGCGCCAGCAGCTGGATTCGGACAGGGGGCACTGAAGCTTTCTTT.

CDR3 sequence reads: CASSRAYNEQFF. CDR3 DNA: TGTGCCAGCAGTCGGGCCTACAATGAGCAGTTCTTC. The chain uses TRBV3-1 and TRBJ2-1; D is ambiguous. The CDR3 covers 12 residues. The ends were cut back, 6 bases at V and 2 bases at J, with 5 bases in the middle. Germline V gives CDR1 LGHDT, CDR2 YNNKEL (reference sequence).

The chain joins TRBV9 to TRBJ1-3; a possible D gene is TRBD1 (5 bases). The V and J ends lost 3 bases and 2 bases respectively, with 18 bases between them. This CDR3 is 17 amino acids long. CDR1 and CDR2 from the germline V gene are SGDLS and YYNGEE. The CDR3 DNA reads TGTGCCAGCAGCGCTTTTGGGACTGGGCATCCTGGAAACACCATATATTTT. This codes for CASSAFGTGHPGNTIYF.

The V and J genes are TRBV12-3 or TRBV12-4 and TRBJ2-1; 9 positions match TRBD2. J was trimmed by 6 bases and V by 2 bases; bases with no gene match: 5. The CDR3 has 15 amino acids. DNA of the CDR3: TGTGCCAGCAGTTTATTGGCGGGAGGGATCAATGAGCAGTTCTTC. It encodes CASSLLAGGINEQFF.

The chain recombines TRBV2 with TRBJ2-3; 11 bases line up with TRBD2. In germline, CDR1 is SNHLY, CDR2 FYNNEI. The CDR3 consists of 16 residues. The junction had 6 bases not matched to a gene; V was cut back by 5 bases and J by 2 bases. The CDR3 DNA reads as TGTGCCAGCAGTCTAGGACTAGCGGGCGCCACAGATACGCAGTATTTT. As protein: CASSLGLAGATDTQYF.

The chain links TRBV4-1 to TRBJ2-3; D remains unclear. V was clipped by 3 bases and J by 1 base, with 14 bases between them. Germline V lookup: CDR1 MGHRA, CDR2 YSYEKL. The CDR3 consists of 16 residues. In nucleotides, the CDR3 is TGCGCCAGCAGCCAGCTAGTACAGCCCCGCACAGATACGCAGTATTTT. Translation: CASSQLVQPRTDTQYF.

CDR3: CASSPEVAGLGETQYF. The CDR3 nucleotides read TGCGCCAGCAGCCCGGAGGTAGCAGGGTTAGGGGAGACCCAGTACTTC. The V call is TRBV5-1, the J call TRBJ2-5; D may be TRBD1 or TRBD2 (5 bases each). Looked up from germline, CDR1 is SGHRS and CDR2 is YFSETQ. Between the trimmed V and J ends, which lost 4 bases and 5 bases, there was a span of 21 bases. The CDR3 covers 16 residues. Complete variable domain (other parts from reference TRBV5-1 and TRBJ2-5): KAGVTQTPRYLIKTRGQQVTLSCSPISGHRSVSWYQQTPGQGLQFLFEYFSETQRNKGNFPGRFSGRQFSNSRSEMNVSTLELGDSALYLCASSPEVAGLGETQYFGPGTRLLVL.

CDR3 protein: CASSLQGTQPQHF. The CDR3, as DNA: TGTGCCAGCAGCCTACAGGGAACGCAGCCCCAGCATTTT. V is TRBV3-1 and J is TRBJ1-5; the D gene is possibly TRBD1 (6 bases). There are 13 residues in the CDR3. The V gene lost 4 bases and the J gene lost 7 bases, with 11 bases spanning the gap. From germline, CDR1 is LGHDT and CDR2 YNNKEL (reference sequence).

The J gene is TRBJ2-2, the V gene TRBV20-1, with no clear D. V lost 3 bases, J lost 1 base, and 12 bases lay in between. This CDR3 is 15 amino acids long. CDR1 DFQATT and CDR2 SNEGSKA come from the germline V gene (reference sequence). In nucleotides, the CDR3 is TGCAGTGCTAGGAGACCGATCGGGAACACCGGGGAGCTGTTTTTT. Its protein product is CSARRPIGNTGELFF.

As concerns this clonotype: The junction shows a germline mismatch at one end, possibly a read error. The chain uses TRBV9 and TRBJ1-2; a weak D match, TRBD1 (5 bases). The CDR3 loop spans 14 amino acids. Germline CDR1 SGDLS, CDR2 YYNGEE. This chain's CDR3 is CASSVPHGTHGYTF. The CDR3 DNA is TGTGCCAGCAGCGTACCCCACGGGACGCATGGTTACACCTTC.

V is TRBV2 and J is TRBJ2-2, with TRBD1 matching 7 bases. Trimming took 4 bases from V and 0 from J; bases not matched to a gene: 5. Germline lookup yields CDR1 SNHLY and CDR2 FYNNEI. The CDR3 consists of 16 residues. This CDR3 reads CASSGQGVTNTGELFF. The CDR3 DNA follows: TGTGCCAGCAGTGGGCAGGGGGTTACGAACACCGGGGAGCTGTTTTTT. The whole variable domain, filled in from reference TRBV2 and TRBJ2-2, reads EPEVTQTPSHQVTQMGQEVILRCVPISNHLYFYWYRQILGQKVEFLVSFYNNEISEKSEIFDDQFSVERPDGSNFTLKIRSTKLEDSAMYFCASSGQGVTNTGELFFGEGSRLTVL.

V usage is TRBV25-1 and J usage is TRBJ2-5, with 10 nucleotides matching TRBD1. The germline CDR1 and CDR2 sequences are MGHDK and SYGVNS. The CDR3 totals 15 residues. The trim removed 5 bases at V and 5 bases at J, leaving 8 bases unmatched. CDR3 DNA sequence: TGTGCCAGCAGTAAACCGGGACAGGGGCAGGAGACCCAGTACTTC. Translated: CASSKPGQGQETQYF. Based on the CDR3 plus reference TRBV25-1 and TRBJ2-5, the full variable domain is EADIYQTPRYLVIGTGKKITLECSQTMGHDKMYWYQQDPGMELHLIHYSYGVNSTEKGDLSSESTVSRIRTEHFPLTLESARPSHTSQYLCASSKPGQGQETQYFGPGTRLLVL.

This clonotype was seen a handful of times. The V gene is TRBV7-3, the J gene TRBJ1-1; D is possibly TRBD1 (6 bases). Trimming shortened V by 4 bases and J by 7 bases, and 13 bases separated the two germline ends. Germline CDR1 SGHTA, CDR2 FQGTGA. CDR3 length: 13 amino acids. For the CDR3, the DNA is TGTGCCAGCAGCTCCCGGGACACCATTGAAGCTTTCTTT. The encoded protein is CASSSRDTIEAFF.

The chain is built from TRBV3-1 and TRBJ1-2, with 7 bases lining up with TRBD1. The V and J ends lost 0 bases and 12 bases, in that order; junction bases with no gene match: 10. This CDR3 comprises 14 residues. The germline gives CDR1 LGHDT, CDR2 YNNKEL (reference sequence). The CDR3 sequence: CASSQEAGGKADTF. In nucleotides, the CDR3 is TGTGCCAGCAGCCAAGAAGCAGGGGGGAAAGCGGACACCTTC. The variable domain in full, completed from reference TRBV3-1 and TRBJ1-2, reads DTAVSQTPKYLVTQMGNDKSIKCEQNLGHDTMYWYKQDSKKFLKIMFSYNNKELIINETVPNRFSPKSPDKAHLNLHINSLELGDSAVYFCASSQEAGGKADTFGSGTRLTVV.

V is TRBV3-1 and J is TRBJ2-1; D may match TRBD1 or TRBD2 (5 bases each). Germline-derived CDR1 and CDR2 are LGHDT and YNNKEL (reference sequence). The V and J ends lost 1 base and 4 bases respectively, with 11 bases between them. The CDR3 is 15 residues long. The CDR3 DNA follows: TGTGCCAGCAGCCAAGGGGGACGTTTTTACAATGAGCAGTTCTTC. This codes for CASSQGGRFYNEQFF.

This chain joins TRBV7-9 and TRBJ2-5; D is perhaps TRBD1 (6 bases). Trimming took 4 bases from V and 1 from J, leaving 19 bases between them. The CDR3 covers 17 residues. The germline V gene encodes CDR1 SEHNR and CDR2 FQNEAQ (reference sequence). In nucleotides, the CDR3 is TGTGCCAGCAGCTCCCCCATCAGGGGCACCCTCCAAGAGACCCAGTACTTC. It codes for CASSSPIRGTLQETQYF.

This chain joins TRBV7-6 and TRBJ2-7; tentatively, D is TRBD1 (6 bases). CDR1 SGHVS and CDR2 FNYEAQ come from the germline V gene. Trimming took off 3 bases at V and 2 bases at J, with 14 bases between the two ends. The CDR3 contains 15 residues. The CDR3 DNA is TGTGCCAGCAGCTTTTTCAAGGACAGCCCCTACGAGCAGTACGTC. Translated: CASSFFKDSPYEQYV.

The V gene is TRBV11-2, the J gene TRBJ2-5; D uncertain. Trimming cost V 3 bases and J 4 bases, with 9 bases left between them. This CDR3 spans 13 amino acids. Germline V gene lookup returns CDR1 SGHAT and CDR2 FQNNGV. CDR3 sequence reads: CASSFPAGETQYF. The CDR3 nucleotides are TGTGCCAGCAGCTTCCCCGCTGGAGAGACCCAGTACTTC.

V is TRBV18 and J is TRBJ1-4; a possible D gene is TRBD1 (6 bases). CDR1 is KGHSH, CDR2 LQKENI, per germline. CDR3 length: 13 amino acids. V lost 6 bases, J lost 8 bases, and 13 bases lay in between. The CDR3 DNA reads as TGTGCCAGCTCTTGGGGGCGCGAAGAAAAACTGTTTTTT. Its protein is CASSWGREEKLFF.

The J gene is TRBJ1-2, the V gene TRBV29-1; 8 bases align to TRBD1. J was trimmed by 8 bases and V by 0 bases; bases with no gene match: 11. CDR1 SQVTM and CDR2 ANQGSEA come from the germline V gene. CDR3 length: 15 amino acids. The CDR3 spells CSVEDLGAGGEGYTF. The CDR3 nucleotides are TGCAGCGTTGAAGATCTCGGGGCAGGGGGCGAGGGCTACACCTTC. Full variable domain (outside the CDR3, taken from reference TRBV29-1 and TRBJ1-2): SAVISQKPSRDICQRGTSLTIQCQVDSQVTMMFWYRQQPGQSLTLIATANQGSEATYESGFVIDKFPISRPNLTFSTLTVSNMSPEDSSIYLCSVEDLGAGGEGYTFGSGTRLTVV.

The V call is TRBV7-2, the J call TRBJ1-2; perhaps TRBD1 as D (5 bases). The CDR3 runs 15 residues. Trimming took 1 base from V and 4 from J, leaving 13 bases between them. CDR1 and CDR2 (germline): SGHTA, FQGNSA. The CDR3 reads CASSLVEGRGYGYTF. Written as DNA, the CDR3 is TGTGCCAGCAGCTTAGTTGAGGGGCGCGGCTATGGCTACACCTTC.

The genes are TRBV3-1 and TRBJ2-2; 8 bases fit TRBD1. This CDR3 comprises 17 residues. The germline gives CDR1 LGHDT, CDR2 YNNKEL (reference sequence). V was clipped by 2 bases and J by 5 bases; unmatched bases: 10. The CDR3 loop reads CASSQLVAGGITGELFF. The DNA of the CDR3 is TGTGCCAGCAGCCAATTGGTCGCAGGGGGCATAACCGGGGAGCTGTTTTTT.

The chain recombines TRBV9 with TRBJ1-3; D is uncertain. The CDR3 loop spans 13 amino acids. Trimming took 0 bases from V and 11 from J, leaving 12 bases between them. Germline loops: CDR1 SGDLS, CDR2 YYNGEE. CDR3 DNA: TGTGCCAGCAGCGTAGCGGGTGCCGGAGCCATATATTTT. Translated, it gives CASSVAGAGAIYF.

This sequence joins TRBV13 and TRBJ2-1, with 8 positions matching TRBD1. This CDR3 spans 12 amino acids. In germline, CDR1 is PRHDT, CDR2 FYEKMQ (reference sequence). V trimming: 5 bases; J trimming: 15 bases; junction bases outside the gene matches: 9. The CDR3 spells CASSPGQGSLFF. DNA of the CDR3: TGTGCCAGCAGCCCCGGACAGGGAAGTTTGTTCTTC.